This T cell receptor (beta chain) is drawn from a study of spatial heterogeneity in lung cancer. Study outcomes and limitations: Tracking of tumor mutation counts was seen in expanded intratumoral alpha and beta TCR counts. Coverage of tumor T cells was estimated at approximately 7% for alpha chains and under 15% for beta chains.

CDR3 length equals 15 residues. The trim removed 2 bases at V and 3 bases at J, leaving 6 bases unmatched. Germline assignment: CDR1 SGHAT and CDR2 FQNNGV. The sample's time point: sample taken at primary tumor resection. Samples were donated by 72 untreated early-stage non-small cell lung cancer patients. This clonotype occurred many times. Its antigen is unidentified. Since it is a stray read in a library aimed at alpha chains, this beta chain has a size that is not meaningful. A unique molecular identifier was carried by every single TCR cDNA molecule. TCRdb fed the 5' RACE reads into MiXCR, producing one record per CDR3 protein. This repertoire shows about 9,600 distinct CDR3 sequences, 10% to 15% found once; its top ten account for more than 9%.

V is TRBV11-2 and J is TRBJ1-2, with TRBD1 identical over 7 bases. This sequence originates from a male donor with early-stage non-small cell lung cancer. Sequencing used lung tumor tissue, obtained at surgery. Here the CDR3 reads CASSLRRGQDYGYTF. The CDR3 DNA reads TGTGCCAGCAGCTTACGCCGAGGACAGGACTATGGCTACACCTTC.